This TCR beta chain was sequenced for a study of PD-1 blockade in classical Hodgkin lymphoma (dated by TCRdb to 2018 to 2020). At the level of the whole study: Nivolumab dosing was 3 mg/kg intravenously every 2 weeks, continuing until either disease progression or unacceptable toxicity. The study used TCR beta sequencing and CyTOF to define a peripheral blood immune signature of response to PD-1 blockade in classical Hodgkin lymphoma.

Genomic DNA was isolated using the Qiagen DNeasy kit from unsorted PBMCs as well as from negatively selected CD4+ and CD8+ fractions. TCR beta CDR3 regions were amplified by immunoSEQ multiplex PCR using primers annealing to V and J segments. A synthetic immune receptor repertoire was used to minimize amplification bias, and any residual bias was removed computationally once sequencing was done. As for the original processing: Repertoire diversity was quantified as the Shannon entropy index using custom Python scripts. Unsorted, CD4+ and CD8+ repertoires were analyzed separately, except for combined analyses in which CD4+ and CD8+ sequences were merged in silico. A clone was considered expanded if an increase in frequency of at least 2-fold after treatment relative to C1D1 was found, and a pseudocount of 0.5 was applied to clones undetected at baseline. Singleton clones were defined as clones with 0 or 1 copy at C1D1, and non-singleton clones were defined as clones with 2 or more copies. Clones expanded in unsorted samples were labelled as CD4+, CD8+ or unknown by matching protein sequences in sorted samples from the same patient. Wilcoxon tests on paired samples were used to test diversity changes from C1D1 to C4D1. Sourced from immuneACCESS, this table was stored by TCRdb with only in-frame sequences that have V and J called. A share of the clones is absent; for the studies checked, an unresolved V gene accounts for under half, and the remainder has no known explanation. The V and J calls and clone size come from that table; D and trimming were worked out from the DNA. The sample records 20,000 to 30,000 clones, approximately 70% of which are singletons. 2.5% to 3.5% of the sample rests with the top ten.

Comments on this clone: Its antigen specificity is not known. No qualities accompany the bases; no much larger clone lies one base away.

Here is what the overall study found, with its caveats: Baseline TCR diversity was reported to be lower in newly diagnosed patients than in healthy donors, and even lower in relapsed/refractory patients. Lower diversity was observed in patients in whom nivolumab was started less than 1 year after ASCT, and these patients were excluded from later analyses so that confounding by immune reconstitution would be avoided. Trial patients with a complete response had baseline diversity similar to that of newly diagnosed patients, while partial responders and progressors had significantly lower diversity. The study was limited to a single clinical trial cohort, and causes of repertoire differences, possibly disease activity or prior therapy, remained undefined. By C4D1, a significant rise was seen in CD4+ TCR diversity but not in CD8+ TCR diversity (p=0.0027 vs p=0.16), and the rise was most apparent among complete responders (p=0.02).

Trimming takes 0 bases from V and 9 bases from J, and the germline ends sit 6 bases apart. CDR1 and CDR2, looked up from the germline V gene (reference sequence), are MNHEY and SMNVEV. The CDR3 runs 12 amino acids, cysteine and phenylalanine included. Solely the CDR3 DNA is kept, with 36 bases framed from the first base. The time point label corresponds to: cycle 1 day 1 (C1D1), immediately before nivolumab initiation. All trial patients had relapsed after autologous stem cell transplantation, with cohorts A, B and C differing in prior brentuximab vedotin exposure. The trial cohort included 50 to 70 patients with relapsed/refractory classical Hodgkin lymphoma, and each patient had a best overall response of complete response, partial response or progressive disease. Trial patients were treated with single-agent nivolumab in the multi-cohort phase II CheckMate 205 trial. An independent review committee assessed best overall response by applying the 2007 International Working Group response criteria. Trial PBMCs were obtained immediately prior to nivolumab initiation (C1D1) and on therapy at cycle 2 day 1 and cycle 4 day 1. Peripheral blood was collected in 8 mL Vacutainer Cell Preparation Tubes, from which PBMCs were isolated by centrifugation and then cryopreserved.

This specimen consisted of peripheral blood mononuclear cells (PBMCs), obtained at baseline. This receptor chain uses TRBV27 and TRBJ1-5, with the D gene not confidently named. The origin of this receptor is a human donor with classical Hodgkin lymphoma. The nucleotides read TGTGCCAGCAGTTTATCGTCCGGGCCCCAGCATTTT. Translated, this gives CASSLSSGPQHF.